These 20 T cell receptor beta chains share one sample of origin, sequenced in a study of blood T cell repertoires in COVID-19. Sequenced by immunoSEQ multiplex PCR; TCRdb stores in-frame clones only, minus some. Of approximately 280,000 clones listed, 85% to 90% are singletons. The sample taken for sequencing was peripheral blood. The receptors stem from a man aged 35 to 55 with acute or convalescent COVID-19.

This clone has only one observation. The V and J genes are TRBV30 and TRBJ2-7, with TRBD2 matching 10 bases. The germline CDR1 and CDR2 sequences are GTSNPN and SVGIG (reference sequence). V was pared by 1 base and J by 6 bases, with 6 bases of the junction left unmatched. The CDR3 has 14 residues. The CDR3 DNA follows: TGTGCCTGGAGTGGGGGACTAGCGATGGGCGAGCAGTACTTC. As protein: CAWSGGLAMGEQYF.

The chain joins TRBV11-2 to TRBJ2-1, with D maybe TRBD1 (5 bases). CDR1 is SGHAT, CDR2 FQNNGV, per germline. This CDR3 region has 18 residues. The V end lost 1 base, the J end lost 2 bases, and 18 bases lay between the germline ends. CDR3 in DNA: TGTGCCAGCAGCTTAGCCTTCGATCCAACAGGAGCCTACAATGAGCAGTTCTTC. It translates to CASSLAFDPTGAYNEQFF.

The CDR3 sequence: CASSEAQTNTEAFF. In nucleotides, the CDR3 is TGTGCCAGCAGTGAAGCACAAACGAACACTGAAGCTTTCTTT. This chain joins TRBV6-1 and TRBJ1-1; no clear D. V was clipped by 0 bases and J by 1 base, with 6 bases between them. Per the germline V gene, CDR1 is MNHNS and CDR2 is SASEGT. The CDR3 is made up of 14 amino acids.

The CDR3 nucleotides are TGTGCCAGCAGCTTTCTCGGGGGAGATACGCAGTATTTT. Protein product: CASSFLGGDTQYF. The chain combines TRBV7-9 with TRBJ2-3; D is possibly TRBD2 (6 bases). Per germline, CDR1 SEHNR and CDR2 FQNEAQ (reference sequence). The V and J ends lost 3 bases and 5 bases respectively, with 9 bases between them. The CDR3 consists of 13 residues.

This sequence joins TRBV7-9 and TRBJ2-7; D is unclear. The CDR3 consists of 14 residues. Germline values: CDR1 SEHNR, CDR2 FQNEAQ (reference sequence). V lost 4 bases and J 1 base, leaving 11 bases between the germline ends. CDR3 in DNA: TGTGCCAGCAGCTCCCCTACGGAGTCCTACGAGCAGTACTTC. It translates to CASSSPTESYEQYF.

The CDR3 is CASSVVSSDTQYF. The CDR3 DNA is TGTGCCAGCAGCGTAGTGAGCTCAGATACGCAGTATTTT. The genes are TRBV9 and TRBJ2-3; D call uncertain. This CDR3 region has 13 residues. The V end lost 0 bases, the J end lost 4 bases, and 6 bases lay between the germline ends. Germline-derived CDR1 and CDR2 are SGDLS and YYNGEE.

This rearrangement joins TRBV7-2 to TRBJ2-1, with 7 bases identical to TRBD1. The ends lost 3 bases at V and 3 bases at J; junction bases unmatched: 8. This CDR3 region has 16 residues. Germline V gene sequence: CDR1 SGHTA, CDR2 FQGNSA. The CDR3 loop is CASSFTGDRYYNEQFF. The CDR3 nucleotides are TGTGCCAGCAGCTTTACTGGGGACAGATACTACAATGAGCAGTTCTTC.

V and J are TRBV11-3 and TRBJ2-2; 10 bases line up with TRBD1. Trimming at V came to 1 base and at J to 4 bases, leaving 3 bases not matched to a gene. This CDR3 has 16 residues. Germline V gives CDR1 SGHNT, CDR2 YENEEA. For the CDR3, the DNA is TGTGCCAGCAGCTTAGGACGGGACAGGGGCACCGGGGAGCTGTTTTTT. Encoded protein: CASSLGRDRGTGELFF. The whole variable domain, remainder taken from reference TRBV11-3 and TRBJ2-2, is EAGVVQSPRYKIIEKKQPVAFWCNPISGHNTLYWYLQNLGQGPELLIRYENEEAVDDSQLPKDRFSAERLKGVDSTLKIQPAELGDSAVYLCASSLGRDRGTGELFFGEGSRLTVL.

This chain joins TRBV2 and TRBJ1-5; D is perhaps TRBD1 (6 bases). Trimming shortened V by 3 bases and J by 5 bases, and 11 bases separated the two germline ends. Germline V gene data show CDR1 as SNHLY and CDR2 as FYNNEI. This CDR3 comprises 14 residues. The CDR3 is CASSEGAGHQPQHF. CDR3 DNA: TGTGCCAGCAGTGAGGGGGCAGGTCATCAGCCCCAGCATTTT.

The table lists this clone with a few counts. J is TRBJ1-3 and V is TRBV15; TRBD1 matches at 7 bases. Germline lookup yields CDR1 LNHNV and CDR2 YYDKDF (reference sequence). V shed 8 bases, J shed 2 bases, and the junction held 3 bases outside the gene matches. CDR3 length equals 13 residues. The CDR3 nucleotides read TGTGCCACCGGCGACAGGGCTGGAAACACCATATATTTT. It codes for CATGDRAGNTIYF. Variable domain in full (rest from reference TRBV15 and TRBJ1-3): DAMVIQNPRYQVTQFGKPVTLSCSQTLNHNVMYWYQQKSSQAPKLLFHYYDKDFNNEADTPDNFQSRRPNTSFCFLDIRSPGLGDTAMYLCATGDRAGNTIYFGEGSWLTVV.

This clone was found once. V and J are TRBV3-1 (or the pseudogene TRBV3-2) and TRBJ1-2, with a possible D match to TRBD1 (6 bases). The CDR3 has 16 residues. From germline, CDR1 is LGHDT and CDR2 YNNKEL (reference sequence). The V gene lost 0 bases and the J gene lost 4 bases, with 15 bases spanning the gap. The CDR3 DNA is TGTGCCAGCAGCCAAGAGTGGTCAGGGGTGAGCTATGGCTACACCTTC. It encodes CASSQEWSGVSYGYTF.

CDR3 region: CASSLDSHGESEQYF. CDR3 DNA: TGTGCCAGCAGCTTAGATTCCCACGGAGAGTCCGAGCAGTACTTC. V and J are TRBV11-3 and TRBJ2-7; no clear D gene. Germline-derived CDR1 and CDR2 are SGHNT and YENEEA. This CDR3 spans 15 amino acids. The V gene lost 0 bases and the J gene lost 6 bases, with 15 bases spanning the gap. The variable domain in full, with the rest retrieved from reference TRBV11-3 and TRBJ2-7, is EAGVVQSPRYKIIEKKQPVAFWCNPISGHNTLYWYLQNLGQGPELLIRYENEEAVDDSQLPKDRFSAERLKGVDSTLKIQPAELGDSAVYLCASSLDSHGESEQYFGPGTRLTVT.

This clone has only one observation. V usage is TRBV7-9 and J usage is TRBJ2-7, with 9 bases that match TRBD1. This CDR3 is built from 14 residues. With 7 bases clipped from V and 2 bases from J, the junction kept 6 bases outside the gene matches. Germline V gene data show CDR1 as SEHNR and CDR2 as FQNEAQ (reference sequence). The CDR3 loop reads CASTPGQGPYEQYF. CDR3 DNA sequence: TGTGCCAGCACCCCGGGACAGGGCCCCTACGAGCAGTACTTC.

J is TRBJ1-5 and V is TRBV15, with a tentative D call TRBD1 (5 bases). Trimming took off 1 base at V and 2 bases at J, with 12 bases between the two ends. The CDR3 is 16 residues long. Per the germline V gene, CDR1 is LNHNV and CDR2 is YYDKDF (reference sequence). The CDR3 loop is CATSRVRGGGNQPQHF. CDR3 sequence (DNA): TGTGCCACCAGCAGAGTCCGGGGAGGGGGCAATCAGCCCCAGCATTTT.

The chain has TRBV14 and TRBJ1-2, with D perhaps TRBD1 (5 bases). Germline CDR1 SGHDN, CDR2 FVKESK. The CDR3 consists of 16 residues. Trimming shortened V by 1 base and J by 6 bases, and 18 bases separated the two germline ends. The CDR3 sequence: CASSQGGRGNPHGYTF. DNA of the CDR3: TGTGCCAGCAGCCAAGGGGGCCGGGGGAATCCTCATGGCTACACCTTC.

The chain joins TRBV5-4 to TRBJ2-7; 7 positions agree with TRBD1. Trimming at V came to 0 bases and at J to 0 bases, leaving 3 bases not matched to a gene. Per germline, CDR1 SGHNT and CDR2 YYREEE (reference sequence). The length of the CDR3 is 15 residues. The CDR3 sequence: CASSLETGSSYEQYF. The CDR3 DNA sequence: TGTGCCAGCAGCTTGGAGACAGGGAGCTCCTACGAGCAGTACTTC.

V gene TRBV19 combines with J gene TRBJ1-2; D might be TRBD1 (5 bases). Germline assignment: CDR1 LNHDA and CDR2 SQIVND (reference sequence). The CDR3 covers 12 residues. Trimming cost V 10 bases and J 6 bases, with 15 bases left between them. CDR3 in amino acids: CATYRIANGYTF. The DNA for the CDR3 is TGTGCCACATACAGGATTGCTAATGGCTACACCTTC. Full variable domain (rest looked up from reference TRBV19 and TRBJ1-2): DGGITQSPKYLFRKEGQNVTLSCEQNLNHDAMYWYRQDPGQGLRLIYYSQIVNDFQKGDIAEGYSVSREKKESFPLTVTSAQKNPTAFYLCATYRIANGYTFGSGTRLTVV.

The rearrangement uses TRBV19 and TRBJ1-1; tentative D call: TRBD1 (6 bases). This CDR3 is 12 amino acids long. Germline V gene data show CDR1 as LNHDA and CDR2 as SQIVND (reference sequence). Trimming cost V 3 bases and J 11 bases, with 13 bases left between them. CDR3 amino acids: CASSIPWGRAFF. The CDR3 nucleotides read TGTGCCAGTAGTATCCCCTGGGGGCGGGCTTTCTTT.

The V and J genes are TRBV20-1 and TRBJ1-1; no clear D. Per germline, CDR1 DFQATT and CDR2 SNEGSKA (reference sequence). The V end lost 6 bases, the J end lost 1 base, and 6 bases lay between the germline ends. The CDR3 length is 11 residues. The DNA for the CDR3 is TGCAGTGCCGGAGGGAACACTGAAGCTTTCTTT. This translates into CSAGGNTEAFF.

V and J are TRBV9 and TRBJ1-1, with TRBD1 identical over 11 bases. The ends lost 4 bases at V and 5 bases at J; junction bases unmatched: 10. Germline CDR1 is SGDLS and CDR2 is YYNGEE. This CDR3 has 16 residues. This chain's CDR3 is CASSHSPGTGGTEAFF. The CDR3 bases are TGTGCCAGCAGCCATTCCCCCGGGACAGGGGGAACTGAAGCTTTCTTT.